One sample yielded the 20 T cell receptor beta chains listed below, sequenced in a study of response to subunit inactivated influenza vaccine. TCRdb re-derived calls from the RT-PCR reads in MiXCR, one entry per CDR3 protein. This sample has about 310,000 distinct CDR3 sequences, with about 20% found just once. This material consisted of PBMCs from blood, taken approximately 20 months after vaccination. Receptors originate from a man aged 50 to 69 who received an inactivated influenza vaccine.

The genes are TRBV5-1 and TRBJ2-3; D gene unclear. This CDR3 is 13 amino acids long. Germline loops: CDR1 SGHRS, CDR2 YFSETQ. V dropped 4 bases and J dropped 2 bases, with 8 bases sitting between them. CDR3 sequence reads: CASSVRPTDTQYF. The DNA for the CDR3 is TGCGCCAGCAGCGTACGTCCCACAGATACGCAGTATTTT.

This clonotype was counted between two and nine times. The chain uses TRBV19 and TRBJ1-1; possible D gene TRBD1, 6 bases. The CDR3 runs to 13 residues. CDR1 is LNHDA and CDR2 is SQIVND in the germline V gene (reference sequence). V dropped 7 bases and J dropped 2 bases, with 11 bases sitting between them. CDR3 sequence reads: CASMRDTNTEAFF. The CDR3 DNA follows: TGTGCCAGTATGCGGGACACCAACACTGAAGCTTTCTTT. The complete variable domain, with remaining parts taken from reference TRBV19 and TRBJ1-1, reads DGGITQSPKYLFRKEGQNVTLSCEQNLNHDAMYWYRQDPGQGLRLIYYSQIVNDFQKGDIAEGYSVSREKKESFPLTVTSAQKNPTAFYLCASMRDTNTEAFFGQGTRLTVV.

This clonotype came up a few times. The chain couples TRBV27 to TRBJ2-7; TRBD1 matches at 7 bases. The junction had 13 bases not matched to a gene; V was cut back by 4 bases and J by 7 bases. Germline values: CDR1 MNHEY, CDR2 SMNVEV (reference sequence). The CDR3 covers 15 residues. The CDR3 protein is CASSSRDRKMGEQYF. DNA of the CDR3: TGTGCCAGCAGTTCCCGGGACAGAAAGATGGGAGAGCAGTACTTC.

The V call is TRBV2, the J call TRBJ2-2; no definite D call. The CDR3 is 13 residues long. Germline CDR1 is SNHLY and CDR2 is FYNNEI. V was clipped by 5 bases and J by 4 bases, with 8 bases between them. CDR3 protein: CASSLPLTGELFF. The CDR3 DNA reads as TGTGCCAGCAGTCTGCCCCTCACCGGGGAGCTGTTTTTT.

This chain links TRBV18 with TRBJ1-1; TRBD1 aligns across 9 bases. This CDR3 comprises 15 residues. Germline V lookup: CDR1 KGHSH, CDR2 LQKENI. Trimming cost V 3 bases and J 1 base; bases outside gene matches: 3. Here the CDR3 DNA reads TGTGCCAGCTCACCTAAACAGGGGGCGAACACTGAAGCTTTCTTT. Translating it yields CASSPKQGANTEAFF.

This clonotype showed up many times. The genes are TRBV5-1 and TRBJ1-1; D gene ambiguous. The V gene lost 1 base and the J gene lost 1 base, with 8 bases spanning the gap. CDR1 SGHRS and CDR2 YFSETQ come from the germline V gene. The CDR3 totals 14 residues. CDR3 DNA: TGCGCCAGCAGCTTGAGGGCTCAGAACACTGAAGCTTTCTTT. It translates to CASSLRAQNTEAFF.

V is TRBV6-5 and J is TRBJ2-7; 7 bases map to TRBD1. Germline CDR1 MNHEY, CDR2 SVGAGI. J lost 2 bases, V lost 0 bases, and 4 bases had no gene match. CDR3 length: 15 residues. CDR3 sequence reads: CASSYSSQGTYEQYF. The CDR3, as DNA: TGTGCCAGCAGTTACTCTTCACAGGGGACCTACGAGCAGTACTTC.

This clonotype has just a few counts. The CDR3 is CASSQVSHEQYF. In nucleotides, the CDR3 is TGTGCCAGCAGCCAAGTAAGCCACGAGCAGTACTTC. The chain recombines TRBV3-1 with TRBJ2-7; D unclear. The V end was cut by 1 base, the J end by 5 bases, with 6 bases between. CDR3 length equals 12 residues. Germline CDR1 LGHDT, CDR2 YNNKEL (reference sequence).

This clonotype was recorded at least ten times. The chain employs TRBV30 and TRBJ1-6; D is uncertain. V was clipped by 4 bases and J by 0 bases, with 10 bases between them. CDR1 GTSNPN and CDR2 SVGIG come from the germline V gene (reference sequence). The CDR3 is made up of 15 amino acids. The CDR3 region has the DNA TGTGCCTGGACCTCCCCCAGCTCCTATAATTCACCCCTCCACTTT. Protein product: CAWTSPSSYNSPLHF.

V usage is TRBV7-3 and J usage is TRBJ2-1; TRBD2 agrees at 9 bases. After removal of 5 bases from V and 12 bases from J, the junction contained 14 bases not matched to a gene. Germline V gene sequence: CDR1 SGHTA, CDR2 FQGTGA. The CDR3 is made up of 15 amino acids. The chain's CDR3 is CASSPNSGSATRQFF. DNA of the CDR3: TGTGCCAGCAGCCCTAATAGCGGGAGCGCTACTCGGCAGTTCTTC.

This clonotype is a singleton in its sample. V gene TRBV20-1 combines with J gene TRBJ2-1; no clear D gene. The CDR3 runs 14 residues. Looked up from germline, CDR1 is DFQATT and CDR2 is SNEGSKA (reference sequence). Between the trimmed V and J ends, which lost 4 bases and 0 bases, there was a span of 10 bases. Here the CDR3 reads CSATRRSSYNEQFF. DNA of the CDR3: TGCAGTGCTACGAGGCGAAGCTCCTACAATGAGCAGTTCTTC.

In its sample, this clonotype was seen a few times. The J gene is TRBJ1-4, the V gene TRBV7-8, with TRBD1 as a possible D gene (5 bases). CDR1 and CDR2 from the germline V gene are SGHVS and FQNEAQ. The V end lost 5 bases, the J end lost 4 bases, and 14 bases lay between the germline ends. This CDR3 region has 15 residues. The DNA of the CDR3 is TGTGCCAGCAGCCCAAAGCGGGGCTTTAATGAAAAACTGTTTTTT. It yields the protein CASSPKRGFNEKLFF.

This clonotype has a handful of counts. The rearrangement uses TRBV29-1 and TRBJ2-2; the match to TRBD2 covers 7 bases. The CDR3 length is 13 residues. Germline trimming cut 5 bases from V and 2 bases from J; bases unmatched to any gene: 2. Germline V gives CDR1 SQVTM, CDR2 ANQGSEA. The CDR3 loop reads CSVTGGNTGELFF. Here the CDR3 DNA reads TGCAGCGTTACGGGAGGTAACACCGGGGAGCTGTTTTTT.

The genes are TRBV4-3 and TRBJ2-4, with TRBD1 matching 7 bases. This CDR3 comprises 15 residues. Germline V gene data show CDR1 as LGHNA and CDR2 as YSLEER. J was trimmed by 5 bases and V by 1 base; bases with no gene match: 5. The CDR3 nucleotides read TGCGCCAGCAGCCAAGCACAGGGGAGAGAAAACATTCAGTACTTC. Translated: CASSQAQGRENIQYF.

This sequence joins TRBV7-9 and TRBJ1-1; TRBD1 might be the D (5 bases). Germline V gives CDR1 SEHNR, CDR2 FQNEAQ (reference sequence). With 5 bases removed from V and 5 bases from J, the gap between germline ends came to 12 bases. The CDR3 runs to 13 residues. CDR3 sequence: CASSAQETTEAFF. Written as DNA, the CDR3 is TGTGCCAGCAGCGCACAGGAAACGACTGAAGCTTTCTTT.

This CDR3 reads CASSWTVFIGNTIYF. CDR3 sequence (DNA): TGTGCCAGCAGCTGGACAGTGTTTATCGGAAACACCATATATTTT. The gene calls are TRBV5-8 and TRBJ1-3, with TRBD1 as a possible D gene (6 bases). There are 15 residues in the CDR3. Germline-derived CDR1 and CDR2 are SGHTS and YDEGEE. The V end was cut by 3 bases, the J end by 4 bases, with 14 bases between.

The gene calls are TRBV4-3 and TRBJ1-1; 7 positions agree with TRBD1. Losses at the gene ends were 3 bases for V and 3 bases for J; bases not matched to a gene: 7. Looked up from germline, CDR1 is LGHNA and CDR2 is YSLEER. The CDR3 is made up of 15 amino acids. CDR3 DNA: TGCGCCAGCAGCCACAGACAGGGTCGGGACACTGAAGCTTTCTTT. It specifies CASSHRQGRDTEAFF.

This clonotype was picked up a small number of times. This chain connects TRBV20-1 to TRBJ1-4; possibly TRBD1 for D (5 bases). V was clipped by 4 bases and J by 3 bases, with 12 bases between them. Looked up from germline, CDR1 is DFQATT and CDR2 is SNEGSKA (reference sequence). The CDR3 has 14 residues. The CDR3 DNA reads TGCAGTGCTACCCCGTGGACACCTAATGAAAAACTGTTTTTT. Translation gives CSATPWTPNEKLFF.

This clonotype was seen many times. The chain joins TRBV6-1 to TRBJ1-6; no reliable D call. Trimming took 1 base from V and 6 from J, leaving 10 bases between them. The V gene's germline CDR1 is MNHNS and CDR2 SASEGT. The CDR3 is made up of 15 amino acids. The CDR3 region has the DNA TGTGCCAGCAGTGAAGACCCCCGAGCTAATTCACCCCTCCACTTT. Translation gives CASSEDPRANSPLHF.

The rearrangement links TRBV3-1 to TRBJ2-6, with D perhaps matching TRBD1 or TRBD2 (5 bases each). Germline values: CDR1 LGHDT, CDR2 YNNKEL (reference sequence). This CDR3 spans 14 amino acids. V dropped 3 bases and J dropped 8 bases, with 11 bases sitting between them. Written as DNA, the CDR3 is TGTGCCAGCAGCCAGTACGAGGGGACCAACGTCCTGACTTTC. Translation gives CASSQYEGTNVLTF.